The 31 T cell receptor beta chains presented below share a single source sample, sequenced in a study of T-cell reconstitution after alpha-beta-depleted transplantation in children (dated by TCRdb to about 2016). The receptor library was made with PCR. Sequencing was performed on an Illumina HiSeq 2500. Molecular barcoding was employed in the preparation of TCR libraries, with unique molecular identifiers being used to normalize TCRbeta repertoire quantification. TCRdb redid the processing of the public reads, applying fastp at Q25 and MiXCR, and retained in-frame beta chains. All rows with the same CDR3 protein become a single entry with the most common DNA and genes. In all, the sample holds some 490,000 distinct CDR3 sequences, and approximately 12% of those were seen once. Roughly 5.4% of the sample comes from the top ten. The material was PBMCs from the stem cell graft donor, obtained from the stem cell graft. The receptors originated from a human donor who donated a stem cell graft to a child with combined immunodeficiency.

The CDR3 here is CAWSVAGNTIYF. Here the CDR3 DNA reads TGTGCCTGGAGTGTTGCGGGAAACACCATATATTTT. V gene TRBV30 combines with J gene TRBJ1-3, with D unclear. V dropped 0 bases and J dropped 4 bases, with 4 bases sitting between them. Germline CDR1 and CDR2: GTSNPN and SVGIG (reference sequence). The CDR3 covers 12 residues.

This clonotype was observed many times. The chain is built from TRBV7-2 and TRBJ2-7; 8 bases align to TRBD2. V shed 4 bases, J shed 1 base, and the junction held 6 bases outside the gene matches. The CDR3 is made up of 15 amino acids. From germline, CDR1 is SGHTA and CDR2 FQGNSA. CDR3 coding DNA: TGTGCCAGCAGCTCTGGACTAGCACTTTCCTACGAGCAGTACTTC. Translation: CASSSGLALSYEQYF.

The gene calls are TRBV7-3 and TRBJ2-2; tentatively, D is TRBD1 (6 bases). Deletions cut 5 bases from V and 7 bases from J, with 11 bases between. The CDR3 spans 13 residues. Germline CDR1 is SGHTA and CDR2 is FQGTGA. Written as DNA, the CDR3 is TGTGCCAGCAGCGCCACAGGGATCGGGGAGCTGTTTTTT. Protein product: CASSATGIGELFF.

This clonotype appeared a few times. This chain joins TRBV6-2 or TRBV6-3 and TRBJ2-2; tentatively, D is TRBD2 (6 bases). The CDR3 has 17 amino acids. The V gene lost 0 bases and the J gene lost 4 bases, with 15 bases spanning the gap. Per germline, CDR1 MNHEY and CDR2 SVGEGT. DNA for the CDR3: TGTGCCAGCAGTTACTCGATTCCGGGGGACCTCACCGGGGAGCTGTTTTTT. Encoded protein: CASSYSIPGDLTGELFF.

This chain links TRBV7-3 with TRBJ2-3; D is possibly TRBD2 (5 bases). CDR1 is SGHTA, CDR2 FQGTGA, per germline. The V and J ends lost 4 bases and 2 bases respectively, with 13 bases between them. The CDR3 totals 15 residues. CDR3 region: CASSSTRVSTDTQYF. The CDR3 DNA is TGTGCCAGCAGCTCAACTAGGGTCTCCACAGATACGCAGTATTTT.

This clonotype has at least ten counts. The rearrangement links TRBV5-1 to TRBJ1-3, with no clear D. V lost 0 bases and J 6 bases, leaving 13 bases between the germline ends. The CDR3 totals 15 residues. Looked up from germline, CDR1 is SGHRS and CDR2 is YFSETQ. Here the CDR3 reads CASSLGGEGENTIYF. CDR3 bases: TGCGCCAGCAGCTTGGGTGGGGAAGGAGAAAACACCATATATTTT.

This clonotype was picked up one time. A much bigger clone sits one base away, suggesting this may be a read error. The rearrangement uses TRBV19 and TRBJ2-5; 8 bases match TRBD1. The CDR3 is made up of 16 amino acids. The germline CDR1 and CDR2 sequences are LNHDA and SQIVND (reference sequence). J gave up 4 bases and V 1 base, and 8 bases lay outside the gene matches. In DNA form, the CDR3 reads TGTGCCAGTAGTATAGCTGACGTCAGGGGGCTAGAGACCCAGTACTTC. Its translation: CASSIADVRGLETQYF.

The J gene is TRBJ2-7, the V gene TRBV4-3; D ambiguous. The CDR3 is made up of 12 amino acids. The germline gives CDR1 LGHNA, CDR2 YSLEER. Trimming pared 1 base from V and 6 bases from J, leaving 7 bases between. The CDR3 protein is CASSQVPGEQYF. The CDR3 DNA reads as TGCGCCAGCAGCCAAGTCCCCGGCGAGCAGTACTTC.

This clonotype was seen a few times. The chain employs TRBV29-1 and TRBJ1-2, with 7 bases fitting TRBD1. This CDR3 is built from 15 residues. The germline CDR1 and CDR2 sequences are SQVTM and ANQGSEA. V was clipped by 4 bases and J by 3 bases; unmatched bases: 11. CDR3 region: CSVVEPQGVHYGYTF. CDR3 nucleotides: TGCAGCGTTGTTGAGCCGCAGGGGGTTCACTATGGCTACACCTTC.

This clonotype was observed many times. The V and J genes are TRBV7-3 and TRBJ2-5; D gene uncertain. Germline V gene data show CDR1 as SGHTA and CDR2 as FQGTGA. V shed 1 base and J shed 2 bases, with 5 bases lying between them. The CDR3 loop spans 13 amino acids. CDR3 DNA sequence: TGTGCCAGCAGCTTAAGACCACAAGAGACCCAGTACTTC. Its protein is CASSLRPQETQYF.

CDR3 sequence: CASSQQPTGYTEAFF. The CDR3 DNA follows: TGCGCCAGCAGCCAACAACCCACAGGGTACACTGAAGCTTTCTTT. V gene TRBV4-3 combines with J gene TRBJ1-1, with TRBD1 as a possible D gene (6 bases). This CDR3 contains 15 residues. Between the trimmed V and J ends, which lost 2 bases and 3 bases, there was a span of 13 bases. Germline V gene sequence: CDR1 LGHNA, CDR2 YSLEER.

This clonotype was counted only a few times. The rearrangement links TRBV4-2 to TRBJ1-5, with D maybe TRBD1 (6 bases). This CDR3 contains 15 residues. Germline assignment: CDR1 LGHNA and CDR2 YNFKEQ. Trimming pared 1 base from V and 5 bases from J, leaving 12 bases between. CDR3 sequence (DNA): TGTGCCAGCAGCCAAGTAGGGGGTCGTGATCAGCCCCAGCATTTT. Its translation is CASSQVGGRDQPQHF.

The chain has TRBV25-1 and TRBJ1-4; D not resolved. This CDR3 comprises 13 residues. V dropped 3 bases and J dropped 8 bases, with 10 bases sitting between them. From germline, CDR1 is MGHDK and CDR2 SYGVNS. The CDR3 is CASSDLGNEKLFF. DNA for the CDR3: TGTGCCAGCAGTGACCTAGGCAACGAAAAACTGTTTTTT.

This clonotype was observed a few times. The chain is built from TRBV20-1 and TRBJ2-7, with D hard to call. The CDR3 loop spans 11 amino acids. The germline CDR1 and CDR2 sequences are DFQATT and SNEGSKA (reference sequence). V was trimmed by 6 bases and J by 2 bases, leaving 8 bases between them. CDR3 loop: CSAEGAYEQYF. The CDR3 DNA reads TGCAGTGCGGAAGGAGCCTACGAGCAGTACTTC.

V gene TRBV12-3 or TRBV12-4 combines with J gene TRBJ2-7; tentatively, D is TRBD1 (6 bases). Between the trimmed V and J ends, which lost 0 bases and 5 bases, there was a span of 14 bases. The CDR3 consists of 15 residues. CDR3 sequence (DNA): TGTGCCAGCAGTTTAGCGCGTGGGGGACACGACGAGCAGTACTTC. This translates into CASSLARGGHDEQYF.

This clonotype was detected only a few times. Here the CDR3 DNA reads TGTGCCAGCTCACTCTGGACAGGGGACACAGATACGCAGTATTTT. As protein: CASSLWTGDTDTQYF. The rearrangement uses TRBV18 and TRBJ2-3, with TRBD1 identical over 9 bases. Trimming took 4 bases from V and 2 from J; bases not matched to a gene: 4. Germline CDR1 is KGHSH and CDR2 is LQKENI. CDR3 length: 15 amino acids.

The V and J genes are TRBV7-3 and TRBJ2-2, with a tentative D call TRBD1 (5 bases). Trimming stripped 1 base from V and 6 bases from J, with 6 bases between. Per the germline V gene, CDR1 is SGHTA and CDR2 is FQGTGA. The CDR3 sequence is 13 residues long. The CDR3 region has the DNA TGTGCCAGCAGCTTAATGGGGCCCGGGGAGCTGTTTTTT. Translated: CASSLMGPGELFF.

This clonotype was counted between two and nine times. CDR3 loop: CASSLAPVGRGYNEQFF. CDR3 nucleotides: TGTGCCAGCAGTTTAGCGCCTGTGGGACGGGGCTACAATGAGCAGTTCTTC. J is TRBJ2-1 and V is TRBV12-3 or TRBV12-4, with D perhaps being TRBD1 or TRBD2 (5 bases each). With 0 bases removed from V and 3 bases from J, the gap between germline ends came to 15 bases. This CDR3 spans 17 amino acids.

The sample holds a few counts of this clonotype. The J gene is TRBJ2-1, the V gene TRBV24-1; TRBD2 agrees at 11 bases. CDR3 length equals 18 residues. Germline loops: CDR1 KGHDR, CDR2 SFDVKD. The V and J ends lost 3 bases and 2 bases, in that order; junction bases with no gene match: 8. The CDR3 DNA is TGTGCCACCAGTGATACAAACAGGGGACTAGCGGCCTACAATGAGCAGTTCTTC. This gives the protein CATSDTNRGLAAYNEQFF.

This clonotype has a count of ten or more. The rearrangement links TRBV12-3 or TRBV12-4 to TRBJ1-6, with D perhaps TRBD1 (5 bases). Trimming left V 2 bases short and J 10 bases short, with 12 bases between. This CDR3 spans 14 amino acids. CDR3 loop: CASSLQGHGSPLHF. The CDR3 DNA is TGTGCCAGCAGTTTACAGGGCCACGGGTCACCCCTCCACTTT.

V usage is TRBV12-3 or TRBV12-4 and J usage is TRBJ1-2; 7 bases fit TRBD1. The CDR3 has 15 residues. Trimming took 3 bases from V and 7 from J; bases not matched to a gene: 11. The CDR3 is CASSLGSGGRSGYTF. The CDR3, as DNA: TGTGCCAGCAGTTTGGGATCAGGGGGACGGTCTGGCTACACCTTC.

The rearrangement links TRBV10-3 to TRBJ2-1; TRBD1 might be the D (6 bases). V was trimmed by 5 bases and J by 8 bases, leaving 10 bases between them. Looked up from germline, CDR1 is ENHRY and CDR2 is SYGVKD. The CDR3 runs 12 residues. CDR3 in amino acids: CAISPRGYEQFF. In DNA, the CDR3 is TGTGCCATCAGTCCTAGGGGGTATGAGCAGTTCTTC.

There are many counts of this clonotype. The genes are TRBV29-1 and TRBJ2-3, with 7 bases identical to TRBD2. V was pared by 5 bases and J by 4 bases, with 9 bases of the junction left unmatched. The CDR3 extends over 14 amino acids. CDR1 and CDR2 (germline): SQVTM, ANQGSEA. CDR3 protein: CSVNRKRGADTQYF. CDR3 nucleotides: TGCAGCGTTAACAGGAAACGGGGGGCAGATACGCAGTATTTT.

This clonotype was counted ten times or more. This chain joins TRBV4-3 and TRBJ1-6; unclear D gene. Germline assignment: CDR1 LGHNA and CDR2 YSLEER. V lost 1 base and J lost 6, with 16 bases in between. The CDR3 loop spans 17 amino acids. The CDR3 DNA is TGCGCCAGCAGCCAAGGGCTCCGGATTATCCGTAATTCACCCCTCCACTTT. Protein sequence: CASSQGLRIIRNSPLHF.

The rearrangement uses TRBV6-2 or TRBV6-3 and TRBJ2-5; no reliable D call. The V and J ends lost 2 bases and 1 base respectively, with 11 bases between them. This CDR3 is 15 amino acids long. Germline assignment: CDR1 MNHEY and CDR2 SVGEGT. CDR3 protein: CASSYGPLPQETQYF. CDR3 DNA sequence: TGTGCCAGCAGTTACGGTCCCTTGCCCCAAGAGACCCAGTACTTC.

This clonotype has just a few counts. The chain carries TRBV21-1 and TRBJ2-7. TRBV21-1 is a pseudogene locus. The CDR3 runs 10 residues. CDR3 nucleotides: TGTGCCAGACCTACCTACGAGCAGTACTTC. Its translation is CARPTYEQYF.

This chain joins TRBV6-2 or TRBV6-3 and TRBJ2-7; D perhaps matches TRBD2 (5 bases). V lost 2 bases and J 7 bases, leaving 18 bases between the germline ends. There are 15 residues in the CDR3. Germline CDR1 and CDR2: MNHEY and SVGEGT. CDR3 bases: TGTGCCAGCAGTTACGGGCCGAGCGGATTACGGGAGCAGTACTTC. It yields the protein CASSYGPSGLREQYF.

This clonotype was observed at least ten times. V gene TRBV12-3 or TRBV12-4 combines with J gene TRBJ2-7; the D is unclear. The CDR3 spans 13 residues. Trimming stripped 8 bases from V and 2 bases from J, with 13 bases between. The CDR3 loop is CASGQPGPYEQYF. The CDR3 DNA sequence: TGTGCCAGCGGCCAACCCGGACCCTACGAGCAGTACTTC.

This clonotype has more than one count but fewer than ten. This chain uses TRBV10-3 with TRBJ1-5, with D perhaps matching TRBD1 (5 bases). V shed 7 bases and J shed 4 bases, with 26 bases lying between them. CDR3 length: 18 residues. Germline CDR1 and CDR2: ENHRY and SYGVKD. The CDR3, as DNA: TGTGCCATCACCTCATCGGGTAGGGCCGGGGGGAGGAATCAGCCCCAGCATTTT. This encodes CAITSSGRAGGRNQPQHF.

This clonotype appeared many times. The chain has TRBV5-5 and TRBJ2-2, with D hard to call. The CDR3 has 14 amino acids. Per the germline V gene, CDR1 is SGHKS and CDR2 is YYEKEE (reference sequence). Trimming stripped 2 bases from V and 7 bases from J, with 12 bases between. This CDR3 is CASSFGLLVGELFF. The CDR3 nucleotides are TGTGCCAGCAGCTTCGGCCTACTTGTCGGGGAGCTGTTTTTT.

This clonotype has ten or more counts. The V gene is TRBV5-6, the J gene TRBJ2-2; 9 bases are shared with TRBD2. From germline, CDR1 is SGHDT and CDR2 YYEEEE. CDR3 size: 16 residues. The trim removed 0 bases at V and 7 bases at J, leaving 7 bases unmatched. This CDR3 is CASSLGLAESGGELFF. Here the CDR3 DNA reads TGTGCCAGCAGCTTGGGACTAGCGGAGAGTGGCGGGGAGCTGTTTTTT.